This TCR beta chain was captured by sequencing in a study of early T cells in non-severe SARS-CoV-2 infection. This clonotype has ten or more counts. V lost 6 bases and J lost 9, with 13 bases in between. The length of the CDR3 is 12 residues. TCRdb redid the calling of the 5' RACE reads with MiXCR, one entry per CDR3 protein. The sample lists approximately 50,000 distinct CDR3 sequences; 7% to 9% were seen once. This sequence joins TRBV12-3 or TRBV12-4 and TRBJ2-3; D may match TRBD1 or TRBD2 (5 bases each). The TCR was taken from an adult who was a healthcare worker with PCR-confirmed SARS-CoV-2 infection or an uninfected control (not recorded which). Sequencing input: whole blood. Here the CDR3 reads CASSPEGKTQYF. The CDR3 DNA follows: TGTGCCAGCAGCCCCGAGGGGAAGACGCAGTATTTT.